This TCR beta chain was identified in a study of T cells after posttransplantation cyclophosphamide. TCRdb keeps only in-frame clones here, not all; method: immunoSEQ multiplex PCR. This sample carries around 35,000 clones and no singletons, and 1% to 1.5% goes to the top ten. This clone was recorded a few times. What it binds is unknown. This CDR3 region has 15 residues. J was trimmed by 7 bases and V by 7 bases; bases with no gene match: 9. Germline V CDR1 and CDR2: MNHEY, SMNVEV (reference sequence). Study-wide results and limits: Donor CD8+ memory clones often dominated recipient blood repertoires at later times. TRB clonality was highly associated with recipient CMV seropositivity and reactivation. Skin or GI-infiltrating T cells shared few TRB sequences with blood.

Peripheral blood was collected from the related graft donor on the marrow donation day. The chain carries TRBV27 and TRBJ1-6; 8 positions match TRBD1. This TCR derives from a girl between 5 and 17 years old in good health, CMV-negative, and a related stem cell transplant donor. The sample comprised PBMCs. CDR3 in amino acids: CASNPWGQANSPLHF. CDR3 nucleotides: TGTGCCAGCAATCCCTGGGGACAGGCGAATTCACCCCTCCACTTT.